This T cell receptor (beta chain) was recovered during a study of CD8+ T cells in alopecia areata. About the research overall: The study gave treated patients oral tofacitinib at 5 to 10 mg twice daily. Tofacitinib dosing lasted 6 to 18 months, which was then followed by 6 months off drug.

Germline CDR1 reads LGHNA; CDR2 reads YSLEER. This CDR3 region has 13 residues. V lost 1 base, J lost 8 bases, and 11 bases lay in between. A note on this clone: The antigen remains unidentified.

RNA extraction was followed by reverse transcription into cDNA, which acted as the sequencing template. Method: immunoSEQ multiplex PCR; TCRdb's copy keeps in-frame clones and lacks some. The repertoire holds about 14,000 clones, about 60% seen once, with around 9.9% in the top ten. Study findings and constraints: Although TCR sharing was seen in mice, sharing across patients was less clear, possibly for HLA-related reasons. For lesional scalp, especially alopecia totalis/universalis, clonality was higher than in normal scalp.

Lesional scalp punch biopsies and peripheral blood came from alopecia areata patients. The specimen was skin, collected at week 0. The TCR was taken from a human donor with alopecia areata. The chain carries TRBV4-3 and TRBJ1-2, with D perhaps TRBD1 (6 bases). CDR3 amino acids: CASSQASGEGYTF. CDR3 nucleotides: TGCGCCAGCAGCCAAGCTTCAGGGGAAGGCTACACCTTC.